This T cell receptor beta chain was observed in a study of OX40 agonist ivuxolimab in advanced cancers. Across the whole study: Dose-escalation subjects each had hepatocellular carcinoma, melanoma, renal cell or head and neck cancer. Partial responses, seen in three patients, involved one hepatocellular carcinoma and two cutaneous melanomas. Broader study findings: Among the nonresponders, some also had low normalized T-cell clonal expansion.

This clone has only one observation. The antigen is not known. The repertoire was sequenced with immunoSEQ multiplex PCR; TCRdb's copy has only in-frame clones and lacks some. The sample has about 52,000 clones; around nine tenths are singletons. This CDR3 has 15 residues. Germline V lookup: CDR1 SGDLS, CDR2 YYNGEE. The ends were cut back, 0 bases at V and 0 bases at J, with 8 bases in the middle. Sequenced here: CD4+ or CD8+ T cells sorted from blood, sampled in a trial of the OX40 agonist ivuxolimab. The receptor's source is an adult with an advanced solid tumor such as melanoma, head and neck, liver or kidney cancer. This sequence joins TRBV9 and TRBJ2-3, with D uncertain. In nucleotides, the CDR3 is TGTGCCAGCAGCGTAGGTGTCGGGAGCACAGATACGCAGTATTTT. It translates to CASSVGVGSTDTQYF.